This T cell receptor beta chain appears in the sequencing data of a study of blood T cells in healthy people across ages. In its sample, this clonotype was seen a few times. Its antigen is undetermined. The draw of peripheral blood yielded around 10 milliliters from each donor. The germline V gene has CDR1 MNHEY and CDR2 SMNVEV (reference sequence). After removal of 5 bases from V and 5 bases from J, the junction contained 12 bases not matched to a gene. The CDR3 totals 17 residues. Whole-study findings and limits: A greater number of naive CD4+ cells and higher diversity distinguished long-lived donors from aged donors. Roughly linearly, TCR beta diversity per million T cells fell as age increased.

For the second PCR, which ran for 7 to 11 cycles, a sample-barcoded 5' primer and a J-beta primer mix were used. TCRdb recomputed calls from the 5' RACE reads with MiXCR, one row per CDR3 protein. The sample contains 1,100,000 or so distinct CDR3 sequences, under 55% of which appear only once. The source is a woman in her sixties in good health. Sequenced input: blood. V usage is TRBV27 and J usage is TRBJ2-1; 10 bases line up with TRBD2. This CDR3 reads CASSPRVAGGRDNEQFF. DNA for the CDR3: TGTGCCAGCAGTCCTAGGGTAGCGGGAGGTAGGGACAATGAGCAGTTCTTC.